This entry concerns a single T cell receptor (beta chain). Antigen specificity is unknown. The V and J ends lost 1 base and 6 bases respectively, with 10 bases between them. CDR3 length: 14 residues. CDR1 and CDR2 (germline): SGHTA, FQGNSA. This sample is drawn from a study of T cell repertoires in cytomegalovirus infection. Regarding the study as a whole: The ex vivo response was dominated by HLA-C-restricted CMV-specific TCR beta clonotypes. CMV carriers with the relevant HLA were identified by cumulative public TCR beta family frequency.

TCRdb re-analysed the reads in MiXCR, keeping a single row per CDR3 protein. The sample holds more than 150,000 distinct CDR3 sequences, 23% seen once. The gene calls are TRBV7-2 and TRBJ2-1; D gene uncertain. The receptor's source is a human donor in good health (CMV status not recorded). Some clones in this sample may be carry-over from other donors' samples. Sequenced input: PBMCs. Here the CDR3 DNA reads TGTGCCAGCAGCTTAGTCTCTGGGGTCAATGAGCAGTTCTTC. Translated, it gives CASSLVSGVNEQFF.